This entry lists 14 T cell receptor beta chains sequenced from one sample in a study of cytomegalovirus exposure and HLA in healthy donors. The PCR used 60 Vbeta and 13 Jbeta primers. Profiled with immunoSEQ multiplex PCR; TCRdb holds only in-frame clones, not every one. The sample yields around 200,000 clones, under 85% seen once. Source material: PBMCs. The receptors derive from a male donor in good health and CMV-seronegative.

The J gene is TRBJ2-7, the V gene TRBV7-9, with D unresolved. The V gene's germline CDR1 is SEHNR and CDR2 FQNEAQ (reference sequence). The germline V and J ends were trimmed by 5 bases and 7 bases, with 9 bases remaining between them. The CDR3 spans 11 residues. CDR3 protein: CASSASREQYF. The CDR3 DNA reads as TGTGCCAGCAGCGCCTCGAGGGAGCAGTACTTC.

The chain employs TRBV7-8 and TRBJ1-6; 7 nucleotides match TRBD1. Germline V gene data show CDR1 as SGHVS and CDR2 as FQNEAQ. The length of the CDR3 is 15 residues. J was trimmed by 9 bases and V by 5 bases; bases with no gene match: 10. The CDR3: CASSPLATGSSPLHF. The CDR3 DNA reads TGTGCCAGCAGCCCCCTGGCGACAGGGAGTTCACCCCTCCACTTT.

This clone appeared a few times. This chain links TRBV6-6 with TRBJ2-1; 12 bases are shared with TRBD2. The CDR3 contains 15 residues. Germline-derived CDR1 and CDR2 are MNHNY and SVGAGI (reference sequence). The ends lost 2 bases at V and 6 bases at J; junction bases unmatched: 2. CDR3 residues: CASSYGTSGSNEQFF. DNA of the CDR3: TGTGCCAGCAGTTACGGGACTAGCGGGTCCAATGAGCAGTTCTTC.

The table lists this clone with a count of one. V is TRBV19 and J is TRBJ2-7, with 9 bases fitting TRBD1. Trimming removed 8 bases from V and 7 bases from J; junction bases left unmatched: 15. The CDR3 spans 15 residues. The germline V gene encodes CDR1 LNHDA and CDR2 SQIVND (reference sequence). This chain's CDR3 is CASRRTGTGRWEQYF. CDR3 DNA sequence: TGTGCCAGTCGCCGGACCGGGACAGGGCGTTGGGAGCAGTACTTC.

The V and J genes are TRBV14 and TRBJ2-3; 9 positions agree with TRBD2. The germline V gene has CDR1 SGHDN and CDR2 FVKESK. This CDR3 region has 14 residues. V was clipped by 4 bases and J by 11 bases; unmatched bases: 10. The CDR3 loop reads CASSLAGVLPWQYF. CDR3 in DNA: TGTGCCAGCAGCCTAGCGGGAGTCCTTCCATGGCAGTATTTT.

This clone occurred a few times. This chain connects TRBV28 to TRBJ2-5; TRBD1 might be the D (6 bases). The CDR3 spans 13 residues. The germline CDR1 and CDR2 sequences are MDHEN and SYDVKM. This CDR3 reads CASCRDIQETQYF. The CDR3 nucleotides read TGTGCGAGTTGTCGGGACATTCAAGAGACCCAGTACTTC.

The rearrangement uses TRBV6-6 and TRBJ2-1; perhaps TRBD2 as D (6 bases). This CDR3 contains 15 residues. Germline-derived CDR1 and CDR2 are MNHNY and SVGAGI (reference sequence). With 0 bases removed from V and 7 bases from J, the gap between germline ends came to 13 bases. The CDR3 DNA follows: TGTGCCAGCAGTTACTCGCCTAGCGCCCTGAATGAGCAGTTCTTC. Protein product: CASSYSPSALNEQFF.

This clone was observed a handful of times. This sequence joins TRBV7-8 and TRBJ1-3, with D uncertain. The CDR3 spans 17 residues. V lost 1 base and J lost 7, with 20 bases in between. Germline CDR1 and CDR2: SGHVS and FQNEAQ. The CDR3 bases are TGTGCCAGCAGCTTAGGCCTCAGGAAGAGGTCGGGGAACACCATATATTTT. This codes for CASSLGLRKRSGNTIYF.

CDR3 sequence: CAWTDSGNTIYF. DNA of the CDR3: TGTGCCTGGACGGACAGTGGAAACACCATATATTTT. J is TRBJ1-3 and V is TRBV30, with TRBD1 as a possible D gene (6 bases). Germline assignment: CDR1 GTSNPN and CDR2 SVGIG (reference sequence). The V end lost 4 bases, the J end lost 3 bases, and 7 bases lay between the germline ends. The CDR3 length is 12 residues. Drawing the rest from reference TRBV30 and TRBJ1-3, the complete variable domain is SQTIHQWPATLVQPVGSPLSLECTVEGTSNPNLYWYRQAAGRGLQLLFYSVGIGQISSEVPQNLSASRPQDRQFILSSKKLLLSDSGFYLCAWTDSGNTIYFGEGSWLTVV.

V gene TRBV15 combines with J gene TRBJ2-3, with 10 bases lining up with TRBD2. Trimming cost V 0 bases and J 0 bases; bases outside gene matches: 6. Germline CDR1 and CDR2: LNHNV and YYDKDF (reference sequence). The CDR3 is 18 amino acids. The CDR3 is CATSRDAGLASSTDTQYF. In nucleotides, the CDR3 is TGTGCCACCAGCAGAGACGCGGGACTAGCGTCTAGCACAGATACGCAGTATTTT.

V is TRBV5-1 and J is TRBJ2-1, with TRBD1 matching 11 bases. The ends lost 4 bases at V and 6 bases at J; junction bases unmatched: 6. The V gene's germline CDR1 is SGHRS and CDR2 YFSETQ. This CDR3 is 15 amino acids long. The CDR3 protein is CASSQRTGGFNEQFF. Written as DNA, the CDR3 is TGCGCCAGCAGCCAGAGGACAGGGGGCTTCAATGAGCAGTTCTTC.

This sequence joins TRBV29-1 and TRBJ1-5, with 8 bases identical to TRBD1. The ends lost 5 bases at V and 2 bases at J; junction bases unmatched: 5. CDR1 SQVTM and CDR2 ANQGSEA come from the germline V gene. CDR3 length: 14 amino acids. The CDR3 sequence is CSVIQGAGNQPQHF. CDR3 DNA: TGCAGCGTTATTCAGGGGGCTGGCAATCAGCCCCAGCATTTT.

J is TRBJ2-7 and V is TRBV18; 9 nucleotides align to TRBD1. Unmatched junction bases numbered 10, after V lost 6 bases and J lost 4 bases. CDR1 is KGHSH and CDR2 is LQKENI in the germline V gene. The CDR3 length is 15 residues. The DNA of the CDR3 is TGTGCCAGCTCCCTGGGGGGACAGGGTAAATACGAGCAGTACTTC. Translation: CASSLGGQGKYEQYF.

CDR3 residues: CASSPSHGFSGNTIYF. The CDR3 bases are TGTGCCAGCAGCCCGTCCCACGGGTTCTCTGGAAACACCATATATTTT. The chain uses TRBV5-6 and TRBJ1-3; the D is unclear. CDR1 SGHDT and CDR2 YYEEEE come from the germline V gene. Trimming took off 4 bases at V and 0 bases at J, with 14 bases between the two ends. CDR3 length: 16 residues.